The clone carrying this TCR beta chain was observed a few times. No antigen is known for it. The data derive from a study of T-cell memory formation after mild COVID-19. Study overall: Among the donors, TCR clusters were largely specific to each donor. Findings and limits, study-wide: CD4/CD8 balance characterized clones contracting day 15 to 85, and CD4+ skew characterized later expanders.

TCRdb called the 5' RACE reads again in MiXCR, with one record for every CDR3 protein. The profile shows some 450,000 distinct CDR3 sequences, about a sixth of them singletons. The sample comprised PBMCs or a T cell subset sorted from them (not recorded which). The TCR was taken from a man aged 18 to 29 who had mild COVID-19 (a few samples of this study predate the infection). Cell type and time point are not known.

CDR3 nucleotides: TGTGCCAGCAGCTTAGGTACCAGGACTAGCACAGATACGCAGTATTTT. Translating gives CASSLGTRTSTDTQYF. This chain joins TRBV7-2 and TRBJ2-3, with D maybe TRBD2 (5 bases). This CDR3 is built from 16 residues. Deletions cut 1 base from V and 0 bases from J, with 11 bases between. Germline CDR1 is SGHTA and CDR2 is FQGNSA.